Listed below are T cell receptor beta chains from one sample, sequenced in a study of blood T cell repertoires in COVID-19. The repertoire was sequenced with immunoSEQ multiplex PCR; TCRdb's copy has only in-frame clones and lacks some. Counted here are nearly 350,000 clones, around nine tenths occurring once; the ten biggest clones make up more than 5.5%. Sequenced sample: peripheral blood. These receptors were collected from a woman between 65 and 79 years old with COVID-19, enrolled during active disease. CDR3s include the opening cysteine and the closing phenylalanine or tryptophan. Each record gives: J gene, V gene, D gene, clone size, CDR3 DNA, CDR3 protein. A D gene is named only where the DNA matches it firmly. Clone size appears in some rows only: once, few, many, or a class for an expanded clone.

j_call: TRBJ2-3; v_call: TRBV4-3; d_call: TRBD2; clone_size: -; cdr3_nt: TGCGCCAGCAGCCAATCTCCGGGACTAGCGGGGGGGCCTGGAGATACGCAGTATTTT; cdr3_aa: CASSQSPGLAGGPGDTQYF
j_call: TRBJ1-1; v_call: TRBV6-5; d_call: -; clone_size: -; cdr3_nt: TGTGCCAGCAGTTCTACAGGGTTACACACTGAAGCTTTCTTT; cdr3_aa: CASSSTGLHTEAFF
j_call: TRBJ2-5; v_call: TRBV7-2; d_call: -; clone_size: -; cdr3_nt: TGTGCCAGCAGCTTAGGAGGGAAGGGACAAGAGACCCAGTACTTC; cdr3_aa: CASSLGGKGQETQYF
j_call: TRBJ2-7; v_call: TRBV29-1; d_call: TRBD1; clone_size: few; cdr3_nt: TGCAGCGTTTGGGGAACAGGGGACGAGCAGTACTTC; cdr3_aa: CSVWGTGDEQYF
j_call: TRBJ1-4; v_call: TRBV11-2; d_call: -; clone_size: few; cdr3_nt: TGTGCCAGCAGCTTTGCCCGTTGGCGGGATGAAAAACTGTTTTTT; cdr3_aa: CASSFARWRDEKLFF
j_call: TRBJ1-2; v_call: TRBV18; d_call: -; clone_size: -; cdr3_nt: TGTGCCAGCTCATCGGACAGCTCATATAACTATGGCTACACCTTC; cdr3_aa: CASSSDSSYNYGYTF
j_call: TRBJ2-5; v_call: TRBV18; d_call: TRBD2; clone_size: -; cdr3_nt: TGTGCCAGCTCGCCTACTAGCGGGGGGTCGCCATACCAAGAGACCCAGTACTTC; cdr3_aa: CASSPTSGGSPYQETQYF
j_call: TRBJ1-5; v_call: TRBV4-3; d_call: TRBD1; clone_size: -; cdr3_nt: TGCGCCAGCAGCCAAGAACTGTTGACAGGGGGTGGGAATAGCAATCAGCCCCAGCATTTT; cdr3_aa: CASSQELLTGGGNSNQPQHF
j_call: TRBJ1-1; v_call: TRBV11-2; d_call: TRBD1; clone_size: -; cdr3_nt: TGTGCCAGCAGCCCAATGGGACAGGGCGGGACTGAAGCTTTCTTT; cdr3_aa: CASSPMGQGGTEAFF
j_call: TRBJ2-1; v_call: TRBV5-1; d_call: TRBD2; clone_size: -; cdr3_nt: TGCGCCAGCAGCTTAGGGAGCGGGGGTCTCGACAATGAGCAGTTCTTC; cdr3_aa: CASSLGSGGLDNEQFF
j_call: TRBJ2-3; v_call: TRBV29-1; d_call: -; clone_size: -; cdr3_nt: TGCAGCGTTATGTACGGGACTAGCACAGATACGCAGTATTTT; cdr3_aa: CSVMYGTSTDTQYF
j_call: TRBJ2-3; v_call: TRBV2; d_call: TRBD2; clone_size: -; cdr3_nt: TGTGCCAGCAGTTATACTAGCGGGGGTCCGCCGCAGTATTTT; cdr3_aa: CASSYTSGGPPQYF
j_call: TRBJ2-3; v_call: TRBV18; d_call: -; clone_size: -; cdr3_nt: TGTGCCAGCTCACCGGGCTTCACAGATACGCAGTATTTT; cdr3_aa: CASSPGFTDTQYF
j_call: TRBJ2-1; v_call: TRBV19; d_call: TRBD2; clone_size: -; cdr3_nt: TGTGCCAGTAGTATTACTAGCGGGGGGGGCTATGAGCAGTTCTTC; cdr3_aa: CASSITSGGGYEQFF